The source of this T cell receptor beta chain is a study of shared clonotypes between healthy human individuals (dated by TCRdb to between 2020 and 2021). Concerning the study at large: The cohort comprised two women and three men aged 18 to 49 years. Blood TCR repertoires of 5 or 6 healthy adults were deeply sequenced to estimate repertoire size and the extent of clonotype sharing between individuals. Per donor, three plates each were used for CD4 naive and CD4 memory, two for CD8 naive, and one for CD8 memory. Between about 0.85 and 9.5 billion PBMCs per donor were obtained by leukapheresis. Libraries were prepared and TCR repertoires were sequenced by different laboratories using diverse techniques, in order to increase sequencing depth and limit assay-specific biases.

Turning to this clone: Its antigen remains undetermined. No much larger clonotype is one base removed from it; base qualities were not supplied.

The donors were healthy, HIV-negative adults with no recently reported acute infections or vaccinations. Every donor was a Caucasian adult residing in Nashville, Tennessee, USA. Magnetic negative selection was used to enrich CD4+ T cells, after which naive cells were positively selected on CD45RA and the negative fraction became the memory subset. After blood collection by leukapheresis, PBMCs were isolated using Ficoll-Histopaque density gradient centrifugation and then cryopreserved in the vapor phase of liquid nitrogen. Analytical flow cytometry was used to check the purity and quantity of each magnetically sorted T cell population. Each sorted fraction had its genomic DNA isolated and then quantified by UV absorbance on a Nanodrop 2000c. Results the study describes overall, beyond this receptor: Sampling was restricted to blood, and TCR repertoires in tissue are likely to differ from TCR repertoires in blood. Clonotypes shared by all four sorted-subset donors showed higher generation probabilities than non-shared clonotypes. Naive subsets generally had larger estimated clonotype richness than memory subsets did. Pairwise subsampling led to the expectation that sequencing depth would affect the degree of clonotype sharing among donors. Because the study included only a small number of donors, the genetic and exposure-history diversity represented was limited. Across four donors, around 5% of naive CD4, around 3.5% of naive CD8, about 2.3% of memory CD4, and under 0.45% of memory CD8 clonotypes were shared. Rarefaction of sorted-subset datasets indicated incomplete sequencing despite the large sequencing depth.

Using the deep immunoSEQ assay, TCR CDR3 regions were amplified from genomic DNA by multiplex PCR. For each cell subset, the extracted genomic DNA was distributed evenly across all wells of several immunoSEQ 96-well plates, and each plate served as one replicate. For sorted subsets, about 210 ng of genomic DNA, equivalent to 30,000 or so T cell genomes, went into each replicate PCR. The purified libraries were quantified using a Qubit 3.0 fluorometer, sized with a Bioanalyzer 2100, and then quantified again using the KAPA Library Quantification kit. Every immunoSEQ 96-well plate was sequenced on a separate single-read 150-cycle Illumina NextSeq 550 flow cell. As for how the authors treated the data: Because only junctional sequences without quality scores were contained in the immunoSEQ output, filtering matching that applied to full-length reads could not be performed. To assign V/J genes and CDR3, sequences were annotated against IMGT germline references using PyIR, a Python wrapper for IgBLAST v1.9. Reads were removed for weak V/J assignments (E-value above 1e-6), missing CDR3, stop codons, out-of-frame junctions, or ambiguous translated residues. V3J clonotypes were defined as sequences sharing an identical inferred V gene, J gene, and CDR3 amino acid sequence. To compute the percentage overlap between repertoires, the number of shared unique clonotypes was divided by the size of the smaller repertoire. Three approaches were used to assess repertoire richness: RTK rarefaction, the Chao1 estimator, and Recon v2.1 estimates of unobserved clonotypes. Generation probabilities for all TCRbeta clonotypes obtained by the gDNA method from a few donors were computed using OLGA. TCRdb stores this immuneACCESS table with in-frame sequences only. Part of the clones is absent; in the studies checked, under half of the shortfall reflects unresolved V genes, and no reason is known for the rest. V, J and clone size are those of that table, while D and trimming were read from the DNA. The sample has under 2.5 million clones on record, approximately 90% of them singletons. The top ten clonotypes cover 0.37% of the sample.

The sample comprised naive CD4+ T cells from PBMCs. What this sample's cell subset or site label stands for: CD45RA+ positively selected. This receptor was identified in a man aged 18 to 30 in good health. Some clones in this sample may be carry-over from other donors' samples.

Here is the DNA: TGTGCCAGCAACGGTAACAATGAGCAGTTCTTC. Translated, it reads CASNGNNEQFF. Rearrangement joined TRBV2 to TRBJ2-1; no confident D gene assignment can be made. The CDR1 and CDR2 encoded by the germline V gene are SNHLY and FYNNEI. Trimming at the junction amounts to 7 bases on V and 5 bases on J, and the germline ends lie 6 bases apart. The CDR3 has 11 amino acids, counting the end cysteine and phenylalanine. The retained sequence is limited to the CDR3, 33 bases, with the frame set at the first base.